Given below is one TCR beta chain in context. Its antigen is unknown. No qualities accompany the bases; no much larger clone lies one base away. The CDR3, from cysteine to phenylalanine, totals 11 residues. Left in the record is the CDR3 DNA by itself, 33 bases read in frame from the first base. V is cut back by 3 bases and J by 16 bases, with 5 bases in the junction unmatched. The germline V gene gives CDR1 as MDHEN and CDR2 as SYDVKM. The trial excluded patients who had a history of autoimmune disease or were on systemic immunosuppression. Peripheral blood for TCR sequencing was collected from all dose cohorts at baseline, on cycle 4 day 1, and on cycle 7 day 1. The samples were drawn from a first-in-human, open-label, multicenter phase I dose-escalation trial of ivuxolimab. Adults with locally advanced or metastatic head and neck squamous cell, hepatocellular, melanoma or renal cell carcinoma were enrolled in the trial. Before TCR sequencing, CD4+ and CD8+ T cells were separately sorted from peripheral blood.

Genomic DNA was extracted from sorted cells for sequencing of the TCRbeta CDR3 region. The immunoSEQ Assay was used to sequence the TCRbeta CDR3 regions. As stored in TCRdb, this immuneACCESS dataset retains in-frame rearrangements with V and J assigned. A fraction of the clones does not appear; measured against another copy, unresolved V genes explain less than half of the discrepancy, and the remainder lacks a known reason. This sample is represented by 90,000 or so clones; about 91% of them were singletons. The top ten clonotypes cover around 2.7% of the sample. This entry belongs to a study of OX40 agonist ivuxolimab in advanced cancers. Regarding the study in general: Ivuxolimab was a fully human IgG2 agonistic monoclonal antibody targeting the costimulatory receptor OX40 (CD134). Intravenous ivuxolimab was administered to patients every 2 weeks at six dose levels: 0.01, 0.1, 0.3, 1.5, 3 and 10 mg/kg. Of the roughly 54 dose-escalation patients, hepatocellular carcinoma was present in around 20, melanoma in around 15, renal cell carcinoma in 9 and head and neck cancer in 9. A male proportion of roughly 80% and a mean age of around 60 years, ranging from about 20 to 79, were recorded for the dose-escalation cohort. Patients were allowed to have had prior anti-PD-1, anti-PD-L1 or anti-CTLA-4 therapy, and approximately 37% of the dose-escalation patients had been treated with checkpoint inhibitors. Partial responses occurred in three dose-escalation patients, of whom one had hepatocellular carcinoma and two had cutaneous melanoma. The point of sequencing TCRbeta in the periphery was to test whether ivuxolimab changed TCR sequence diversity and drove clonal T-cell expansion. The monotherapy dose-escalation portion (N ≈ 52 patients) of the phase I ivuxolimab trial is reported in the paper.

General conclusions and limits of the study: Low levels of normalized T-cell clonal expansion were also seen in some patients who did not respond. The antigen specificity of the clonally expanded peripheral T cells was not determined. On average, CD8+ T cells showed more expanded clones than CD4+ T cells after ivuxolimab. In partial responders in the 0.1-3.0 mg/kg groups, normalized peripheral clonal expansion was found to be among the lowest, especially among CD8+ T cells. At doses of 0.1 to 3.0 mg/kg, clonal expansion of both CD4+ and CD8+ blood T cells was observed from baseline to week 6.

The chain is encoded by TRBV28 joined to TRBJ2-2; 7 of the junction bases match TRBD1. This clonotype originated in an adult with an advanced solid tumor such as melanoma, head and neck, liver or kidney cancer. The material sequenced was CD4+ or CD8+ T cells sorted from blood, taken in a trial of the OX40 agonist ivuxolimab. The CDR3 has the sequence CASSFEDRRFF. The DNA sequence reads TGTGCCAGCAGTTTCGAGGACAGGAGGTTTTTT.